Below are 30 T cell receptor beta chains sequenced from a single sample in a study of OX40 agonist ivuxolimab in advanced cancers. The protocol was immunoSEQ multiplex PCR, while the TCRdb copy is restricted to in-frame clones and leaves out a portion. This table holds under 90,000 clones, about 80% found once. The source was CD4+ or CD8+ T cells sorted from blood, collected in a trial of the OX40 agonist ivuxolimab. These receptors were collected from an adult with an advanced solid tumor such as melanoma, head and neck, liver or kidney cancer.

In the case of this clone: Different DNA sequences within this sample yield the same CDR3. The chain employs TRBV7-7 and TRBJ2-3; 8 bases are shared with TRBD1. Germline CDR1 and CDR2: SSHAT and FNYEAQ (reference sequence). The V gene end was trimmed by 2 bases and the J gene end by 3 bases; junction bases not matched to a gene: 1. The CDR3 runs to 14 residues. The CDR3 nucleotides read TGTGCCAGCAGCTTAACAGGGGGGACAGATACGCAGTATTTT. As protein: CASSLTGGTDTQYF.

The J gene is TRBJ1-5, the V gene TRBV5-1; 7 bases align to TRBD1. Germline-derived CDR1 and CDR2 are SGHRS and YFSETQ. There are 15 residues in the CDR3. With 2 bases clipped from V and 2 bases from J, the junction kept 4 bases outside the gene matches. CDR3 residues: CASSLQGIGNQPQHF. For the CDR3, the DNA is TGCGCCAGCAGCTTACAGGGGATAGGCAATCAGCCCCAGCATTTT.

V and J are TRBV7-2 and TRBJ2-5; D not certain. Germline assignment: CDR1 SGHTA and CDR2 FQGNSA. CDR3 size: 13 residues. Trimming took off 4 bases at V and 1 base at J, with 7 bases between the two ends. The CDR3 protein is CASSYGLQETQYF. CDR3 DNA sequence: TGTGCCAGCAGCTACGGCCTCCAAGAGACCCAGTACTTC.

J is TRBJ2-1 and V is TRBV2, with D perhaps TRBD1 or TRBD2 (5 bases each). Trimming left V 7 bases short and J 3 bases short, with 10 bases between. The CDR3 length is 13 residues. Germline V gives CDR1 SNHLY, CDR2 FYNNEI. CDR3 in amino acids: CASILGRYNEQFF. CDR3 bases: TGTGCCAGCATCCTGGGACGCTACAATGAGCAGTTCTTC.

This clone was recorded a few times. The chain carries TRBV12-2 and TRBJ2-2; TRBD1 is the table's D call, not checked against the DNA. TRBV12-2 is tagged as a pseudogene. This CDR3 has 16 amino acids. CDR3 coding DNA: TGTGCAAGTCGCTTAAGAGCACAGGGCGGCACCGGGGAGCTGTTTTTT. Residues: CASRLRAQGGTGELFF.

V and J are TRBV29-1 and TRBJ2-5, with a tentative D call TRBD2 (5 bases). Trimming took off 6 bases at V and 1 base at J, with 15 bases between the two ends. The germline V gene encodes CDR1 SQVTM and CDR2 ANQGSEA. The CDR3 has 14 residues. The CDR3 protein is CSVDWMAAQETQYF. The CDR3 DNA reads as TGCAGCGTGGACTGGATGGCAGCCCAAGAGACCCAGTACTTC.

The CDR3 DNA is TGTGCCAGCAGTTTTCGGGTGACCTACGAGCAGTACTTC. Protein product: CASSFRVTYEQYF. The chain carries TRBV28 and TRBJ2-7; the D is unclear. The CDR3 sequence is 13 residues long. V was pared by 3 bases and J by 2 bases, with 8 bases between. CDR1 MDHEN and CDR2 SYDVKM come from the germline V gene.

This chain uses TRBV7-8 with TRBJ2-7; 7 positions match TRBD1. The CDR3 length is 13 residues. CDR1 and CDR2 (germline): SGHVS, FQNEAQ. J lost 2 bases, V lost 5 bases, and 3 bases had no gene match. The CDR3 is CASSPDRAYEQYF. CDR3 bases: TGTGCCAGCAGCCCAGACAGGGCCTACGAGCAGTACTTC.

The CDR3 loop reads CASSSGVETQYF. The CDR3 DNA reads as TGTGCCAGCAGCTCAGGGGTGGAGACCCAGTACTTC. The J gene is TRBJ2-5, the V gene TRBV7-6; tentative D call: TRBD1 (6 bases). CDR3 size: 12 residues. Germline lookup yields CDR1 SGHVS and CDR2 FNYEAQ. Trimming shortened V by 4 bases and J by 5 bases, and 8 bases separated the two germline ends.

This chain uses TRBV5-1 with TRBJ2-7, with 9 bases lining up with TRBD1. Trimming at V came to 4 bases and at J to 4 bases, leaving 6 bases not matched to a gene. The CDR3 sequence is 14 residues long. Per germline, CDR1 SGHRS and CDR2 YFSETQ. The CDR3 region has the DNA TGCGCCAGCAGCGACTCCGGGACAGGGTACGAGCAGTACTTC. Translation gives CASSDSGTGYEQYF.

The sample holds one count of this clone. The CDR3 DNA reads TGTGCCAGTAGTGACGGATTGATTAATCAGCCCCAGCATTTT. Its translation is CASSDGLINQPQHF. This sequence joins TRBV19 and TRBJ1-5; no firm D call. Trimming removed 5 bases from V and 4 bases from J, with 12 bases in between. This CDR3 contains 14 residues. Germline CDR1 is LNHDA and CDR2 is SQIVND (reference sequence).

For this clone: The junction does not match germline at one end; this may be a read error. The gene calls are TRBV4-2 and TRBJ1-1, with TRBD1 identical over 9 bases. Germline lookup yields CDR1 LGHNA and CDR2 YNFKEQ. The CDR3 is made up of 10 amino acids. The CDR3 DNA follows: TGTGCCAGCAGTCGGGACAGGGTTATCTTT. This codes for CASSRDRVIF.

The V call is TRBV9, the J call TRBJ2-1; no definite D call. V gave up 0 bases and J gave up 2 bases, with 12 bases separating them. The V gene's germline CDR1 is SGDLS and CDR2 YYNGEE. This CDR3 contains 16 residues. The chain's CDR3 is CASSVVSSYAYNEQFF. CDR3 DNA: TGTGCCAGCAGCGTAGTCTCCAGCTACGCCTACAATGAGCAGTTCTTC.

The J gene is TRBJ2-7, the V gene TRBV5-4, with 9 nucleotides matching TRBD1. There are 14 residues in the CDR3. With 4 bases clipped from V and 3 bases from J, the junction kept 5 bases outside the gene matches. Germline V gives CDR1 SGHNT, CDR2 YYREEE (reference sequence). CDR3 sequence (DNA): TGTGCCAGCAGCACGACGACAGGGGGCTACGAGCAGTACTTC. Translation gives CASSTTTGGYEQYF. The full variable domain, rest sourced from reference TRBV5-4 and TRBJ2-7, is ETGVTQSPTHLIKTRGQQVTLRCSSQSGHNTVSWYQQALGQGPQFIFQYYREEENGRGNFPPRFSGLQFPNYSSELNVNALELDDSALYLCASSTTTGGYEQYFGPGTRLTVT.

The table lists this clone with a count of one. The gene calls are TRBV28 and TRBJ2-3; D gene unclear. From germline, CDR1 is MDHEN and CDR2 SYDVKM. The CDR3 extends over 13 amino acids. With 6 bases removed from V and 2 bases from J, the gap between germline ends came to 9 bases. This chain's CDR3 is CASRRPPTDTQYF. CDR3 nucleotide sequence: TGTGCCAGCAGGAGGCCGCCCACAGATACGCAGTATTTT.

V and J are TRBV10-2 and TRBJ2-4; D is unclear. Germline V gene lookup returns CDR1 WSHSY and CDR2 SAAADI. Deletions cut 3 bases from V and 7 bases from J, with 13 bases between. This CDR3 is built from 14 residues. The CDR3 reads CASSDPPSRNIQYF. In DNA form, the CDR3 reads TGCGCCAGCAGTGACCCCCCTTCGAGGAACATTCAGTACTTC.

The CDR3 DNA reads as TGTGCCAGCACGGACAGGGGGCCGGGAGATACGCAGTATTTT. The encoded protein is CASTDRGPGDTQYF. The chain employs TRBV6-1 and TRBJ2-3; 11 bases match TRBD1. Trimming at V came to 7 bases and at J to 5 bases, leaving 5 bases not matched to a gene. The CDR3 spans 14 residues. CDR1 is MNHNS and CDR2 is SASEGT in the germline V gene.

The chain links TRBV6-5 to TRBJ1-4, with D perhaps TRBD1 (5 bases). Trimming removed 7 bases from V and 8 bases from J, with 20 bases in between. Germline CDR1 MNHEY, CDR2 SVGAGI. The CDR3 totals 15 residues. The CDR3 here is CASINRDGGGEKLFF. CDR3 bases: TGTGCCAGCATTAATAGGGACGGGGGAGGAGAAAAACTGTTTTTT.

V is TRBV10-3 and J is TRBJ2-2; D may be TRBD1 (6 bases). CDR3 length: 14 residues. Germline V gene sequence: CDR1 ENHRY, CDR2 SYGVKD. Trimming shortened V by 10 bases and J by 4 bases, and 16 bases separated the two germline ends. The CDR3 is CASRAQGSTGELFF. CDR3 nucleotides: TGTGCCAGCAGAGCCCAGGGGAGCACCGGGGAGCTGTTTTTT.

This clone was observed a few times. The chain recombines TRBV7-9 with TRBJ1-5; no clear D gene. Looked up from germline, CDR1 is SEHNR and CDR2 is FQNEAQ (reference sequence). The CDR3 consists of 13 residues. The V gene lost 3 bases and the J gene lost 3 bases, with 6 bases spanning the gap. CDR3 in amino acids: CASSLAHNQPQHF. Here the CDR3 DNA reads TGTGCCAGCAGCTTGGCTCACAATCAGCCCCAGCATTTT. The variable domain in full, with the rest retrieved from reference TRBV7-9 and TRBJ1-5, is DTGVSQNPRHKITKRGQNVTFRCDPISEHNRLYWYRQTLGQGPEFLTYFQNEAQLEKSRLLSDRFSAERPKGSFSTLEIQRTEQGDSAMYLCASSLAHNQPQHFGDGTRLSIL.

The chain joins TRBV28 to TRBJ1-5; TRBD1 matches at 9 bases. This CDR3 is 16 amino acids long. Germline V gene lookup returns CDR1 MDHEN and CDR2 SYDVKM. Trimming cost V 6 bases and J 4 bases; bases outside gene matches: 10. CDR3 DNA: TGTGCCAGCAGCCTCACAGGGGGCACAAAGAATCAGCCCCAGCATTTT. Protein: CASSLTGGTKNQPQHF.

This clone was detected once. The rearrangement links TRBV7-9 to TRBJ2-3; TRBD2 aligns across 7 bases. Germline trimming cut 1 base from V and 4 bases from J; bases unmatched to any gene: 2. The CDR3 consists of 14 residues. CDR1 is SEHNR, CDR2 FQNEAQ, per germline (reference sequence). CDR3 loop: CASSLGLAADTQYF. CDR3 nucleotide sequence: TGTGCCAGCAGCTTAGGACTAGCAGCAGATACGCAGTATTTT.

The chain carries TRBV6-1 and TRBJ2-7; D is unresolved. Trimming removed 4 bases at V and 0 bases at J, with 7 bases between. The CDR3 has 13 amino acids. CDR1 MNHNS and CDR2 SASEGT come from the germline V gene. The CDR3 DNA is TGTGCCAGCAGTGCAACCGACTCCTACGAGCAGTACTTC. Encoded protein: CASSATDSYEQYF.

The chain carries TRBV2 and TRBJ2-3, with D tentatively TRBD2 (6 bases). V was shortened by 4 bases and J by 0 bases, with 11 bases between the two germline ends. This CDR3 has 15 residues. Germline V gene lookup returns CDR1 SNHLY and CDR2 FYNNEI. The CDR3 region is CASSVTSRSTDTQYF. The CDR3 DNA follows: TGTGCCAGCAGTGTTACTAGCCGCAGCACAGATACGCAGTATTTT.

This clone has only a few counts. The chain is built from TRBV28 and TRBJ2-1; the D call may be TRBD1 or TRBD2 (7 bases each). V was pared by 3 bases and J by 7 bases, with 13 bases between. From germline, CDR1 is MDHEN and CDR2 SYDVKM. The CDR3 has 14 residues. DNA for the CDR3: TGTGCCAGCAGTTTCCAGGGGGGGCGGAATGAGCAGTTCTTC. Protein: CASSFQGGRNEQFF.

This sequence joins TRBV6-1 and TRBJ1-1; a possible D gene is TRBD1 (6 bases). With 2 bases removed from V and 5 bases from J, the gap between germline ends came to 18 bases. This CDR3 is built from 16 residues. From germline, CDR1 is MNHNS and CDR2 SASEGT. CDR3 region: CASSERGAGGRTEAFF. For the CDR3, the DNA is TGTGCCAGCAGTGAACGGGGGGCGGGGGGAAGAACTGAAGCTTTCTTT.

The rearrangement uses TRBV15 and TRBJ1-5; no firm D call. V shed 0 bases and J shed 3 bases, with 9 bases lying between them. This CDR3 region has 15 residues. The germline gives CDR1 LNHNV, CDR2 YYDKDF (reference sequence). Here the CDR3 reads CATSRDRASNQPQHF. The CDR3 coding sequence is TGTGCCACCAGCAGAGATAGGGCTTCCAATCAGCCCCAGCATTTT.

This clone was seen a single time. This chain uses TRBV11-2 with TRBJ1-2, with unresolved D. This CDR3 spans 15 amino acids. Germline CDR1 SGHAT, CDR2 FQNNGV. Between the trimmed V and J ends, which lost 4 bases and 5 bases, there was a span of 17 bases. The CDR3 DNA reads as TGTGCCAGCAGCTCCCTCGGTGAAGGGCGGTATGGCTACACCTTC. Translating gives CASSSLGEGRYGYTF.

This clone was found a few times. The gene calls are TRBV28 and TRBJ2-7; 11 bases line up with TRBD1. J gave up 1 base and V 7 bases, and 6 bases lay outside the gene matches. Per germline, CDR1 MDHEN and CDR2 SYDVKM. The CDR3 is made up of 15 amino acids. CDR3 protein: CASNLGTGGSYEQYF. The CDR3 bases are TGTGCCAGCAACCTAGGGACAGGGGGTTCCTACGAGCAGTACTTC.

This chain connects TRBV18 to TRBJ2-7, with D possibly being TRBD2 (6 bases). The V end was cut by 1 base, the J end by 5 bases, with 15 bases between. The CDR3 is made up of 15 amino acids. Germline lookup yields CDR1 KGHSH and CDR2 LQKENI. CDR3 nucleotide sequence: TGTGCCAGCTCACCACGTGGAGGGTCCCGGAACGAGCAGTACTTC. It is translated as CASSPRGGSRNEQYF. The full variable domain, completed using reference TRBV18 and TRBJ2-7, is NAGVMQNPRHLVRRRGQEARLRCSPMKGHSHVYWYRQLPEEGLKFMVYLQKENIIDESGMPKERFSAEFPKEGPSILRIQQVVRGDSAAYFCASSPRGGSRNEQYFGPGTRLTVT.